One T cell receptor (beta chain) is described in this entry. The antigen remains undetermined. Repertoires were generated with immunoSEQ multiplex PCR, while TCRdb's copy carries only in-frame clones and drops some. The sample carries around 120,000 clones, about 88% recorded once. CDR1 MDHEN and CDR2 SYDVKM come from the germline V gene. The CDR3 consists of 14 residues. The V gene lost 1 base and the J gene lost 0 bases, with 5 bases spanning the gap. This specimen belongs to a study of T cell responses to AZD1222 COVID-19 vaccine. Broader study findings: There were vaccine-associated CD4 TCRs across spike, dominant at 160-218 and 743-854.

The sequence was collected from an adult who received the AZD1222 COVID-19 vaccine. This rearrangement joins TRBV28 to TRBJ2-3; no reliable D call. Specimen: peripheral blood, collected 28 days after the second AZD1222 dose. The CDR3 protein is CASSLSPSTDTQYF. The CDR3 DNA sequence: TGTGCCAGCAGTTTATCGCCTAGCACAGATACGCAGTATTTT.